This T cell receptor (beta chain) was captured by sequencing in a study of identical twins. Points from the study as a whole: Among out-of-frame alpha sequences shared by twins, low generation probability occurred in excess. Its conclusions, products of cross-sectional statistical analysis, did not come from following the same donors.

One entry per CDR3 protein, called by TCRdb with MiXCR from the 5' RACE reads. Among 200,000 to 250,000 distinct CDR3 sequences listed, over 5.5% were seen once. There are 15 residues in the CDR3. CDR1 SGDLS and CDR2 YYNGEE come from the germline V gene. The V gene end was trimmed by 3 bases and the J gene end by 4 bases; junction bases not matched to a gene: 7. This clonotype appeared a few times. Its target is unknown. The sample was also reused in another study, on T cells expressing NK-cell markers. That paper adds: Topping the CD3+CD56-NKG2C+ fraction as well were these clonotypes, in a handful of donors.

The sequence came from a woman younger than 35 in good health. This chain uses TRBV9 with TRBJ2-1; 7 bases match TRBD2. The sequenced material came from CD8+ T cells sorted from blood. The CDR3 nucleotides read TGTGCCAGCAGCGCGGTGGGGACTACGTACAATGAGCAGTTCTTC. Translated: CASSAVGTTYNEQFF. Using reference TRBV9 and TRBJ2-1 for the parts outside the CDR3, the full variable domain is DSGVTQTPKHLITATGQRVTLRCSPRSGDLSVYWYQQSLDQGLQFLIQYYNGEERAKGNILERFSAQQFPDLHSELNLSSLELGDSALYFCASSAVGTTYNEQFFGPGTRLTVL.